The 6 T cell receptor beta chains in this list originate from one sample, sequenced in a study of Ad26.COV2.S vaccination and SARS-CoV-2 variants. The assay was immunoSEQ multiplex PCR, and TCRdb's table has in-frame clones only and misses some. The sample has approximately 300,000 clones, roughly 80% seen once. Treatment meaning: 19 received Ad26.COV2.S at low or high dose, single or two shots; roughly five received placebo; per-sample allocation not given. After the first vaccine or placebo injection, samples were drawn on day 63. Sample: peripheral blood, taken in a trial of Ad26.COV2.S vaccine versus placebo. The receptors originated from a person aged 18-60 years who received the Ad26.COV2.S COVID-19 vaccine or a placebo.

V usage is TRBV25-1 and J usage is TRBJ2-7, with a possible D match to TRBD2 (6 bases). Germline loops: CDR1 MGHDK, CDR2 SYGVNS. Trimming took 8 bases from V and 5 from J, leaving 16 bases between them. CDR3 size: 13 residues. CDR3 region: CASHSVEGHEQYF. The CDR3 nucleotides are TGTGCCAGCCACTCAGTGGAGGGGCACGAGCAGTACTTC.

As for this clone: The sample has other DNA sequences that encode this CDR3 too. CDR3 in amino acids: CASSADRNTEAFF. CDR3 coding DNA: TGTGCCAGCTCTGCGGACAGGAACACTGAAGCTTTCTTT. This chain uses TRBV18 with TRBJ1-1, with a tentative D call TRBD1 (6 bases). Per germline, CDR1 KGHSH and CDR2 LQKENI. The germline V and J ends were trimmed by 6 bases and 1 base, with 9 bases remaining between them. This CDR3 is built from 13 residues.

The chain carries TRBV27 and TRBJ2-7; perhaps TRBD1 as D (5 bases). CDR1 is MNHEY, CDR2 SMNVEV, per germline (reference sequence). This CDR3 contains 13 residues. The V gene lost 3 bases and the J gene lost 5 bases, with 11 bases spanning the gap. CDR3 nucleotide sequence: TGTGCCAGCAGTTTGAGGCAGGGTGACGAGCAGTACTTC. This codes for CASSLRQGDEQYF.

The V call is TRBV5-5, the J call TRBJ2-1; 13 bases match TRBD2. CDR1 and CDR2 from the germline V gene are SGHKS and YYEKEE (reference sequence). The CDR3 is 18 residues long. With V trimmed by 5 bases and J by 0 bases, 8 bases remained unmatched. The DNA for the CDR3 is TGTGCCAGCAGAAGGGGACTAGCGGGGCGGGGCTCCTACAATGAGCAGTTCTTC. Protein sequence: CASRRGLAGRGSYNEQFF.

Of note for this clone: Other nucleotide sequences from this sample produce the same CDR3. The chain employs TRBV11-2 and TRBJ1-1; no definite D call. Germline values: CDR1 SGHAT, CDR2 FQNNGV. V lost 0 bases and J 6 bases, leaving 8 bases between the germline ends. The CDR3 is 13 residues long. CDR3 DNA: TGTGCCAGCAGCTTAGATATGGGTCCTGAAGCTTTCTTT. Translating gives CASSLDMGPEAFF.

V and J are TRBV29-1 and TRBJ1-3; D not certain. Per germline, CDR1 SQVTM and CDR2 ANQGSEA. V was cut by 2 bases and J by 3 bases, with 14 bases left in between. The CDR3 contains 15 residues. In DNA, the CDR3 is TGCAGCGTTGAAAGGTTAGGGTTTCTTGGAAACACCATATATTTT. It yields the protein CSVERLGFLGNTIYF.